This T cell receptor beta chain was captured in a study of OX40 agonist ivuxolimab in advanced cancers. Study conclusions and caveats: Mean expanded clone counts were higher in CD8+ than CD4+ T cells.

Some clones are missing from TCRdb's copy, which holds only in-frame ones; the method was immunoSEQ multiplex PCR. The data show about 64,000 clones, roughly nine tenths seen once. A note on this clone: What it recognizes is unknown.

Germline values: CDR1 SEHNR, CDR2 FQNEAQ (reference sequence). The V end lost 5 bases, the J end lost 12 bases, and 13 bases lay between the germline ends. The CDR3 runs to 12 residues. The sequence came from an adult with an advanced solid tumor such as melanoma, head and neck, liver or kidney cancer. The rearrangement joins TRBV7-9 to TRBJ1-4, with no clear D. Sequences were derived from CD4+ or CD8+ T cells sorted from blood, sampled in a trial of the OX40 agonist ivuxolimab. CDR3 in DNA: TGTGCCAGCAGCCATGCGCTCGGTCAACTGTTTTTT. Translating it yields CASSHALGQLFF.